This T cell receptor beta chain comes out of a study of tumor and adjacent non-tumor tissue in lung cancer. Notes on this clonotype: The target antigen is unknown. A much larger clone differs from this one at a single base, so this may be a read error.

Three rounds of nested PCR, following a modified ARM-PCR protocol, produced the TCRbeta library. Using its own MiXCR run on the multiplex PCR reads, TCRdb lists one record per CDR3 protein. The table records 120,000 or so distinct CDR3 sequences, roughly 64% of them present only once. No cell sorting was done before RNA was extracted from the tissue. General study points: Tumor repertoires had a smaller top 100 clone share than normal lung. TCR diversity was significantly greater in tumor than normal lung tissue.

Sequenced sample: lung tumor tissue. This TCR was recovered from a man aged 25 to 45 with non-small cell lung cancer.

CDR3 in amino acids: CASSQDAGREEKLFF. As DNA, the CDR3 is TGTGCCAGCAGCCAAGATGCGGGACGAGAAGAAAAACTGTTTTTT. J is TRBJ1-4 and V is TRBV4-2; tentative D call: TRBD1 (5 bases). Trimming left V 0 bases short and J 8 bases short, with 13 bases between. Germline CDR1 reads LGHNA; CDR2 reads YNFKEQ. The CDR3 is 15 amino acids.